The 5 T cell receptor beta chains in this list originate from one sample, sequenced in a study of STAT5B mutations in CD4+ large granular lymphocyte leukemia. Here immunoSEQ multiplex PCR was the method, and the copy in TCRdb shows in-frame clones only, minus some. The sample records around 48,000 clones, just over 70% being singletons. Specimen: CD4+ T cells from blood buffy coats. Receptor source: a human donor in good health.

In its sample, this clone was seen a few times. As DNA, the CDR3 is TGCGCCAGCAGCTTGCTAAGTCCGGGCGAGCAGTACTTC. This sequence encodes CASSLLSPGEQYF. The chain links TRBV5-1 to TRBJ2-7; D is ambiguous. V was cut by 1 base and J by 6 bases, with 11 bases left in between. Germline V gene sequence: CDR1 SGHRS, CDR2 YFSETQ. The CDR3 is made up of 13 amino acids.

This clone is a singleton in its sample. The rearrangement links TRBV7-2 to TRBJ2-2, with 9 bases matching TRBD2. Germline values: CDR1 SGHTA, CDR2 FQGNSA. V was clipped by 5 bases and J by 2 bases; unmatched bases: 9. The CDR3 has 17 amino acids. CDR3 in DNA: TGTGCCAGCAGCAGCGAGCTAGCGGGGAAAAACACCGGGGAGCTGTTTTTT. It is translated as CASSSELAGKNTGELFF.

V and J are TRBV2 and TRBJ2-7; D remains unclear. Per the germline V gene, CDR1 is SNHLY and CDR2 is FYNNEI. V was trimmed by 0 bases and J by 0 bases, leaving 12 bases between them. CDR3 size: 16 residues. The chain's CDR3 is CASSEAVFQDSYEQYV. DNA of the CDR3: TGTGCCAGCAGTGAAGCGGTATTTCAGGACTCCTACGAGCAGTACGTC.

The chain is built from TRBV6-1 and TRBJ2-1; D unclear. The germline CDR1 and CDR2 sequences are MNHNS and SASEGT. This CDR3 spans 14 amino acids. Trimming shortened V by 2 bases and J by 3 bases, and 8 bases separated the two germline ends. This CDR3 reads CASSESGVYNEQFF. The CDR3 bases are TGTGCCAGCAGTGAAAGTGGAGTCTACAATGAGCAGTTCTTC.

The table lists this clone with a few counts. The rearrangement joins TRBV19 to TRBJ1-1, with a tentative D call TRBD1 (5 bases). V was clipped by 3 bases and J by 1 base, with 12 bases between them. This CDR3 is 15 amino acids long. Germline CDR1 is LNHDA and CDR2 is SQIVND (reference sequence). CDR3: CASSIGGGTNTEAFF. The DNA of the CDR3 is TGTGCCAGTAGTATCGGGGGAGGTACGAACACTGAAGCTTTCTTT.